This T cell receptor (beta chain) was captured in a study of cytomegalovirus exposure and HLA in healthy donors. Study information: Among the approximately 400 donors who were genotyped, 81% fell in the genetic ancestry cluster that is associated with self-reported Caucasian donors.

As regards this clone: Its specificity is unknown.

The CDR3 is 14 amino acids. Germline-derived CDR1 and CDR2 are MDHEN and SYDVKM. V lost 1 base and J 0 bases, leaving 3 bases between the germline ends. PCR was performed using 60 Vbeta and 13 Jbeta primers. Sequencing used immunoSEQ multiplex PCR; TCRdb keeps in-frame clones, though not all of them. The sample lists around 100,000 clones, approximately 85% occurring once. Findings and caveats of the study: Because they were indistinguishable, some V segments, including TRBV6-2 and TRBV6-3, were excluded. For most TCR sequences rarity was the rule, although some public TCRs occurred in many donors. Most CMV-associated TCR beta chains were later found to appear HLA-restricted.

The chain recombines TRBV28 with TRBJ2-2; D is unresolved. This TCR derives from a young man in good health and CMV-seronegative. The sample consisted of PBMCs. The chain's CDR3 is CASSLSANTGELFF. The DNA for the CDR3 is TGTGCCAGCAGTTTATCAGCGAACACCGGGGAGCTGTTTTTT.